This TCR beta chain emerged from a study of OX40 agonist ivuxolimab in advanced cancers. On the study more broadly: The patients received agonistic anti-OX40 (CD134) antibody ivuxolimab. The study gave patients intravenous ivuxolimab at 0.01 to 10 mg/kg every 2 weeks.

This table comes from immunoSEQ multiplex PCR, and its TCRdb copy is limited to in-frame clones, with some not included. The sample lists roughly 20,000 clones, 80% to 85% occurring once. The material was CD4+ or CD8+ T cells sorted from blood, obtained in a trial of the OX40 agonist ivuxolimab. This clonotype originated in an adult with an advanced solid tumor such as melanoma, head and neck, liver or kidney cancer.

The CDR3 nucleotides are TGTGCCAGCAGCGCTACCGGGACAGGGGGCATTCGTGAAGCTTTCTTT. Protein sequence: CASSATGTGGIREAFF. The chain employs TRBV9 and TRBJ1-1, with 12 bases fitting TRBD1. The junction had 10 bases not matched to a gene; V was cut back by 3 bases and J by 7 bases. In germline, CDR1 is SGDLS, CDR2 YYNGEE. The CDR3 is 16 residues long.